The rows below give T cell receptor beta chains drawn from one sample of a study of shared clonotypes between healthy human individuals. The data were produced by immunoSEQ multiplex PCR, yet TCRdb's version contains in-frame clones alone and is incomplete. The sample contains roughly 2 million clones, almost 96% of which appear only once. The sequenced sample consisted of naive CD4+ T cells sorted from blood. The receptors here all came from a man between 18 and 35 years old in good health. The CDR3 runs from the conserved cysteine through the conserved F or W. D genes are given only for firm matches. Size is stated for part of the rows, as once, few or many counts, or as a class when the clone is expanded.

clone_size	cdr3_length	j_call	v_call	d_call	cdr3_nt	cdr3_aa
.	17	TRBJ2-7	TRBV2	TRBD1	TGTGCCAGCAGTGCCCCTAGTTCGGGACAGTGGACCTACGAGCAGTACTTC	CASSAPSSGQWTYEQYF
.	15	TRBJ1-1	TRBV6-5	.	TGTGCCAGCAGTACTAGGGACACGATGAACACTGAAGCTTTCTTT	CASSTRDTMNTEAFF
.	15	TRBJ1-1	TRBV10-3	.	TGTGCCATCAGTGAGTCGATGGCGCCGAACACTGAAGCTTTCTTT	CAISESMAPNTEAFF
.	16	TRBJ2-5	TRBV27	.	TGTGCCAGCAGTCGAGCGACAGGAATACACCAAGAGACCCAGTACTTC	CASSRATGIHQETQYF
.	16	TRBJ2-3	TRBV7-2	.	TGTGCCAGCAGCTCGTCACAGGGAATGGGGGCAGATACGCAGTATTTT	CASSSSQGMGADTQYF
.	15	TRBJ1-3	TRBV5-4	.	TGTGCCAGCAGCTTGAGGCAGGGATCAGGAAACACCATATATTTT	CASSLRQGSGNTIYF
.	15	TRBJ2-5	TRBV7-9	.	TGTGCCAGCAGCCTGGGGATGGGGACCCAAGAGACCCAGTACTTC	CASSLGMGTQETQYF
once	15	TRBJ1-5	TRBV6-6	.	TGTGCCAGCAGTTACCTGGACGGGGCCCTCGAGCCCCAGCATTTT	CASSYLDGALEPQHF
.	13	TRBJ1-2	TRBV6-1	.	TGTGCCAGCAGTGAAGGGTCCCGCTATGGCTACACCTTC	CASSEGSRYGYTF
.	14	TRBJ1-1	TRBV5-1	.	TGCGCCAGCAGCTTAAACCTCATGAACACTGAAGCTTTCTTT	CASSLNLMNTEAFF
.	14	TRBJ2-3	TRBV10-1	.	TGCGCCAGCAGTGACCCGGGTACCACAGATACGCAGTATTTT	CASSDPGTTDTQYF
.	16	TRBJ1-4	TRBV6-5	.	TGTGCCAGCAGTTACCTTTTGGGAGGGGGTAAGGAAAAACTGTTTTTT	CASSYLLGGGKEKLFF
once	13	TRBJ2-1	TRBV6-6	TRBD2	TGTGCCAGCAGGTCCGGCGGGGGGAGGGAGCAGTTCTTC	CASRSGGGREQFF
.	13	TRBJ2-1	TRBV30	.	TGTGCCTGTCGGGAAGGCTCCTACAATGAGCAGTTCTTC	CACREGSYNEQFF
.	14	TRBJ1-1	TRBV6-6	TRBD1	TGTGCCAGCAGTGCTTCTGACAGGGGCGTGGGAGCTTTCTTT	CASSASDRGVGAFF
.	14	TRBJ1-2	TRBV4-3	TRBD1	TGCGCCAGCAGCCAAGAAACAGGGGACTATGGCTACACCTTC	CASSQETGDYGYTF
.	12	TRBJ1-1	TRBV7-2	.	TGTGCCACCGGGCAGATGAACACTGAAGCTTTCTTT	CATGQMNTEAFF
.	15	TRBJ2-7	TRBV11-2	.	TGTGCCAGCAGCTCTTCGGCGCACAGGCCCTACGAGCAGTACTTC	CASSSSAHRPYEQYF
.	13	TRBJ2-3	TRBV28	.	TGTGCCAGCAGTTTACATCTCACAGATACGCAGTATTTT	CASSLHLTDTQYF